Included here is one T cell receptor beta chain sequence, with context. Its antigen is unknown. The CDR3 has 16 residues. The data were taken from a study of T cell responses to AZD1222 COVID-19 vaccine. Study-level points and caveats: Unmutated variant regions reportedly attract nearly half of all spike-specific TCRs. Only a handful of AZD1222 recipients were seropositive at baseline.

Method: immunoSEQ multiplex PCR; TCRdb's copy keeps in-frame clones and lacks some. The sample has 150,000 to 200,000 clones; more than 85% are singletons. The chain is built from TRBV21-1 and TRBJ2-3; the table's D call, TRBD2, has no DNA check behind it. TRBV21-1 is given as a pseudogene. The clonotype was recovered from an adult in good health. Source: peripheral blood, taken on day 0 of AZD1222 vaccination. CDR3 in amino acids: CASSNRASGRTDTQYF. CDR3 nucleotides: TGTGCCAGCAGCAATAGGGCTAGCGGGAGAACAGATACGCAGTATTTT.